This T cell receptor (beta chain) was found in a study of blood T cells in healthy people across ages (dated by TCRdb to the mid-2010s). For context, the study as a whole: In model experiments, template switching captured about one uniquely barcoded TCR beta cDNA molecule for every two T cells. Using deep sequencing normalized with unique cDNA molecular identifiers, the study measured how TCR beta repertoire diversity changes with age. Donors were grouped into four age groups: young (average roughly 16 years), middle-aged (about 38), aged (about 60) and long-lived (about 82). To avoid experimental bias, donors of different ages were spread randomly across the sequencing lanes. The study analyzed two additional independent replicas of 1 million unique cDNA reads from the same blood draw for two donors, one aged 18 to 30 and one aged 80 or older. General study outcomes and caveats: Observed TCR beta diversity per million T cells fell roughly linearly with age, and a significant reduction was already apparent by age around 44. Because donor CMV infection status was unknown, age-related changes in expanded clonotypes were potentially confounded. Compared with the aged group, the long-lived group had more naive CD4+ T cells, fewer expanded clones and increased TCR diversity, a pattern suggesting age selection. Observed TCR beta diversity correlated strongly with the percentage of naive T cells measured by flow cytometry. Because profiling used bulk unsorted PBMCs, naive and antigen-experienced compartments could not be compared conclusively. Estimates of total diversity based on one million sequenced T cells were regarded as lower bounds and as underestimates.

The receptor library was made with 5' RACE. Sequencing was carried out with an Illumina HiSeq 2500. A second PCR of roughly 6 to 11 cycles was run with a J-beta primer mix and a sample-barcoded 5' primer. Each TCR beta cDNA molecule received a unique molecular identifier from a template-switch 5' adaptor carrying 12 random nucleotides. At least 2.5 million CDR3-containing paired-end reads were obtained from each sample. All of the RNA was converted into first-strand cDNA using the Mint cDNA synthesis kit, with a TRBC-specific oligonucleotide serving as the primer. Following uracil-DNA glycosylase treatment, all cDNA underwent a first 18-cycle PCR with the universal primers M1SS and BC2_uni_R. As for the original processing: For normalization, 1 million high-quality reads, each with a distinct molecular identifier, were randomly selected from each sample. Reads sharing molecular identifiers were discarded rather than binned into consensus sequences. MiTCR, set to a Q25 quality threshold and the strictest error-elimination algorithm, was used for CDR3 identification, clonotype clustering and error correction. A nonparametric unseen species model with Euler transformation was used to estimate a lower bound on total TCR beta diversity. TCRdb itself trimmed the public reads at Q25 with fastp, ran MiXCR and retained productive beta chains. Entries that share a CDR3 protein sequence are merged under the most common genes and DNA. TCRdb's processing, not the authors' own work, is the source of the V and J calls. In all, the sample holds about 680,000 distinct CDR3 sequences, and around 48% of those were seen once. Together, the top ten hold roughly 30% of the sample.

This clonotype was seen more than once but under ten times. It lacks a known antigen. No per-base quality is available; no much larger clone lies one base away. Systemically healthy Caucasian individuals from Russia, around 39 in total and aged roughly 6 to 100 years, were included as donors. Each donor gave roughly 11 milliliters of peripheral blood, drawn into EDTA-treated Vacutainer tubes. Ficoll-Paque density-gradient centrifugation was used to isolate PBMCs, with at least 7 million obtained per sample. Trizol reagent was used to extract total RNA from the PBMCs, yielding at least 5 micrograms per sample. Naive CD45RAhigh/CD27high T cell percentages were measured by flow cytometry on a PBMC aliquot from every donor. What was sequenced was blood. The receptor was isolated from a woman aged 55-75 years in good health.

At the DNA level, the sequence is TGTGCCAGCAGTTACGGGGGCTCCGAGCAGTACTTC. It translates to CASSYGGSEQYF. The chain couples TRBV6-6 to TRBJ2-1; TRBD1 is perhaps the D gene, given 6 matching bases. The DNA end is more similar to TRBJ2-7, so the J call may be wrong. The germline V gene (reference sequence) gives CDR1 as MNHNY and CDR2 as SVGAGI. The CDR3 starts with the cysteine, ends with the phenylalanine, and has 12 residues. Only the CDR3 DNA is retained, 36 bases long and in frame from the first base.